This T cell receptor (beta chain) was recorded in a study of patients and donors after allogeneic stem cell transplantation. TCRdb called the RT-PCR reads again in MiXCR, with one record for every CDR3 protein. The data hold roughly 960,000 distinct CDR3 sequences, with more than 15% observed a single time. The CDR3 is 17 residues long. Trimming at V came to 2 bases and at J to 2 bases, leaving 8 bases not matched to a gene. Germline V gene sequence: CDR1 MNHEY, CDR2 SVGEGT. The clonotype was recovered from a human donor who was either an allogeneic HSCT recipient or a stem cell or donor lymphocyte infusion donor (not recorded which). It is not recorded whose cells these are; they may come from a transplant donor. This chain connects TRBV6-2 or TRBV6-3 to TRBJ2-3, with 9 bases identical to TRBD2. The sample taken for sequencing was blood, either unsorted or a sorted T cell fraction (not recorded which). The CDR3: CASSYNSGGLNTDTQYF. The CDR3 nucleotides are TGTGCCAGCAGTTACAATAGCGGGGGACTAAACACAGATACGCAGTATTTT.